Included here is one T cell receptor beta chain sequence, with context. Its antigen is still unknown. One end of the junction does not line up with germline, which may come from a read error. The source of the sample is a study of human T cells and chemical hapten exposure. Overall study context: 2% DPC applied to an approximately 2 cm by approximately 2 cm arm area sensitized donors.

The CDR3 consists of 13 residues. TCRdb called the RACE reads again in MiXCR, with one record for every CDR3 protein. The sample has some 60,000 distinct CDR3 sequences, 11% seen once; the top ten hold 4%. The time point: pre-sensitization, week 0. Treatment noted: therapeutic diphenylcyclopropenone sensitization with weekly scalp DPC. Extraction of total RNA was performed on unfractionated whole blood. Points from the study as a whole: Expanded TCRs created a significantly greater count of big CDR3 similarity clusters than controls did.

This rearrangement joins TRBV12-3 or TRBV12-4 to TRBJ1-6, with D tentatively TRBD1 (5 bases). Sample: whole blood, taken in connection with sensitization to the hapten diphenylcyclopropenone (DPC). The clonotype comes from a woman aged 40-49 years with alopecia areata. Some clones in this sample may be carry-over from other donors' samples. The CDR3 region is CASSDSLNSRLHF. In DNA, the CDR3 is TGTGCCAGCAGCGACAGTCTTAATTCACGCCTCCACTTT.